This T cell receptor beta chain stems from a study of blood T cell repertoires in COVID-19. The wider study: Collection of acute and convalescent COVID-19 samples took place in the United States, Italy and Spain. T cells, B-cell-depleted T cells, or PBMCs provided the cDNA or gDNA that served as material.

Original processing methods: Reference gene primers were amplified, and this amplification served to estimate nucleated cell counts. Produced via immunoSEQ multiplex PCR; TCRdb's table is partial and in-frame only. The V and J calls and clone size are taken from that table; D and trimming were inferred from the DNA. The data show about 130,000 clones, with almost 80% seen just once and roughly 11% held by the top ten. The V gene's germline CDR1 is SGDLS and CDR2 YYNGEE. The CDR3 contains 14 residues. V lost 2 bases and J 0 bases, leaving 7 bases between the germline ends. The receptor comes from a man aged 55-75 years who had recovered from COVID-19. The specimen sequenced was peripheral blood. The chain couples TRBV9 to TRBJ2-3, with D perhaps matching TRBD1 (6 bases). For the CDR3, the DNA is TGTGCCAGCAGCGTGCAGGGGAGCACAGATACGCAGTATTTT. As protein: CASSVQGSTDTQYF.